One and the same sample provided the 6 T cell receptor beta chains below, sequenced in a study of molecular identifiers for immune sequencing clone quantification. TCRdb reprocessed the PCR reads with MiXCR, giving one entry per CDR3 protein. The sample lists about 500,000 distinct CDR3 sequences, about 25% occurring once. The sequenced sample was naive CD8+ T cells from blood, with Jurkat cell RNA spiked in. Sample subset: FACS-sorted CD8+CD4-CCR7+CD45RA+ naive T cells. These TCRs come from a human donor in good health. Some libraries in this study had Jurkat cell RNA spiked in.

This clonotype was recorded a few times. This rearrangement joins TRBV3-1 to TRBJ1-3; D gene ambiguous. Germline CDR1 reads LGHDT; CDR2 reads YNNKEL (reference sequence). V was cut by 4 bases and J by 2 bases, with 12 bases left in between. CDR3 length: 15 amino acids. CDR3 in amino acids: CASSPFRTAGNTIYF. In DNA, the CDR3 is TGTGCCAGCAGCCCCTTTCGGACGGCTGGAAACACCATATATTTT.

In regard to this clonotype: A read error may explain this, as a much larger clone is one base away. The chain carries TRBV6-4 and TRBJ2-3; D remains ambiguous. Germline CDR1 reads MRHNA; CDR2 reads SNTAGT. CDR3 length: 14 amino acids. CDR3 sequence: CAILVDGLTDAQYF. CDR3 coding DNA: TGTGCCATCCTGGTCGACGGGCTCACAGATGCGCAGTATTTT.

This clonotype was observed once. V gene TRBV13 combines with J gene TRBJ1-6; D might be TRBD1 (5 bases). The CDR3 sequence is 15 residues long. Germline V lookup: CDR1 PRHDT, CDR2 FYEKMQ (reference sequence). The V end was cut by 5 bases, the J end by 7 bases, with 15 bases between. The CDR3 protein is CASSVRGLTNSPLHF. For the CDR3, the DNA is TGTGCCAGCAGCGTGAGGGGTCTTACGAATTCACCCCTCCACTTT.

This clonotype was detected only a few times. The chain recombines TRBV4-1 with TRBJ1-1; TRBD1 matches at 10 bases. Trimming cost V 4 bases and J 5 bases; bases outside gene matches: 7. Germline V gene data show CDR1 as MGHRA and CDR2 as YSYEKL. This CDR3 spans 15 amino acids. Here the CDR3 DNA reads TGCGCCAGCAGCCCCCAGGGGACAGGGGAAACTGAAGCTTTCTTT. This sequence encodes CASSPQGTGETEAFF.

This clonotype occurred many times. This CDR3 reads CSARRKTQETQYF. The CDR3 coding sequence is TGCAGTGCTAGAAGAAAGACCCAAGAGACCCAGTACTTC. The chain links TRBV20-1 to TRBJ2-5, with D unresolved. Per the germline V gene, CDR1 is DFQATT and CDR2 is SNEGSKA (reference sequence). CDR3 size: 13 residues. V was shortened by 2 bases and J by 1 base, with 8 bases between the two germline ends.

This clonotype was found a few times. The J gene is TRBJ2-2, the V gene TRBV20-1; D is unresolved. CDR1 and CDR2 from the germline V gene are DFQATT and SNEGSKA (reference sequence). V was shortened by 3 bases and J by 7 bases, with 21 bases between the two germline ends. The CDR3 length is 16 residues. CDR3 nucleotides: TGCAGTGCTAGGAGCCGAGACCGACTCTTGAACGGGGAGCTGTTTTTT. Protein sequence: CSARSRDRLLNGELFF.